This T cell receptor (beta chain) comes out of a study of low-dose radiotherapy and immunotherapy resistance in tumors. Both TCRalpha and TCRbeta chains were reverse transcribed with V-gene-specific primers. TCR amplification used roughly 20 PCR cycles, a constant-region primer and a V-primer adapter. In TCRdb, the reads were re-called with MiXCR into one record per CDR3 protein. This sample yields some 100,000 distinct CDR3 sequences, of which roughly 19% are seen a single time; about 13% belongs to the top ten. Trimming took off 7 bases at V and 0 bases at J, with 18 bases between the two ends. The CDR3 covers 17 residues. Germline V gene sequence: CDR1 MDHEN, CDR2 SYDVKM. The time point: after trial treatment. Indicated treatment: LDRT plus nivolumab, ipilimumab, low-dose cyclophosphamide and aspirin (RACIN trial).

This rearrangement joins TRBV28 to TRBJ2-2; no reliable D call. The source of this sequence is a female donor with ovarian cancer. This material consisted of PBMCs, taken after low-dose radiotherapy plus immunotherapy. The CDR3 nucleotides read TGTGCCAGCACGGTCTTGGGGTTGAAGGCGAACACCGGGGAGCTGTTTTTT. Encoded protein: CASTVLGLKANTGELFF.